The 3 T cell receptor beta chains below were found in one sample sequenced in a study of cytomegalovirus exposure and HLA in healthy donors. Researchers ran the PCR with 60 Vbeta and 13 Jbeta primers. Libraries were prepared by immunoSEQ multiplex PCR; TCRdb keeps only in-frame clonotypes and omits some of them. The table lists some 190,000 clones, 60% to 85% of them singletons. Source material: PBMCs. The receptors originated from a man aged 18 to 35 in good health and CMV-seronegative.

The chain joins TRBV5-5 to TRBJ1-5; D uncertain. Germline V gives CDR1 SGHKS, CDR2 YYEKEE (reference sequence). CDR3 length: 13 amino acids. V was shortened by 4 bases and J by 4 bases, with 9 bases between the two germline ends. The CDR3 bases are TGTGCCAGCAGCACGGGTCAGAATCAGCCCCAGCATTTT. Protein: CASSTGQNQPQHF.

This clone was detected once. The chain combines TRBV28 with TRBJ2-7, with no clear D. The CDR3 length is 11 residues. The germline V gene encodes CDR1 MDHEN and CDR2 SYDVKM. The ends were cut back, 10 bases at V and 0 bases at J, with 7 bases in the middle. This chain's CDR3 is CATGPSYEQYF. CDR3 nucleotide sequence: TGTGCCACTGGGCCCTCCTACGAGCAGTACTTC.

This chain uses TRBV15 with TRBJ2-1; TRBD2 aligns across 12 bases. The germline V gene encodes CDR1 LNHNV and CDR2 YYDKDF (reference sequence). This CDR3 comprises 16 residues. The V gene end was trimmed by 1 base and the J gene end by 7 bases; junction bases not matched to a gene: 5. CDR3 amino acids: CATSRGRTSGENEQFF. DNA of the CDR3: TGTGCCACCAGCAGAGGTCGGACTAGCGGGGAGAATGAGCAGTTCTTC. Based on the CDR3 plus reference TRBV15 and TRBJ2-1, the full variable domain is DAMVIQNPRYQVTQFGKPVTLSCSQTLNHNVMYWYQQKSSQAPKLLFHYYDKDFNNEADTPDNFQSRRPNTSFCFLDIRSPGLGDTAMYLCATSRGRTSGENEQFFGPGTRLTVL.